Sequencing of this T cell receptor (beta chain) was carried out in a study of regulatory and conventional T cells in RAG deficiency. Worth noting for this clone: Its antigen is still unknown.

Study results and caveats: Compared with controls, unique Treg TCR beta sequences dropped roughly 96-fold in Omenn syndrome and CID/AS.

Measured with immunoSEQ multiplex PCR; TCRdb has only the in-frame clones, and not every one. The sample records around 30,000 clones, 89% being singletons. V dropped 7 bases and J dropped 8 bases, with 11 bases sitting between them. The germline V gene encodes CDR1 MNHNY and CDR2 SVGAGI (reference sequence). The CDR3 has 12 amino acids. These data were also reused for a study on regulatory T cells. That paper adds: Primers: 52 TRBV forward and 13 TRBJ reverse.

The chain carries TRBV6-6 and TRBJ1-4; unclear D gene. This receptor was identified in a human donor in good health. Sequenced sample: CD8+ T cells sorted from blood. This CDR3 is CASTRIEEKLFF. The CDR3 DNA follows: TGTGCCAGCACCCGGATTGAGGAAAAACTGTTTTTT.